This TCR beta chain appears in the sequencing data of a study of glioma-infiltrating T cells. The study, taken as a whole, reports: Very few CDR3 sequences were shared between tissue and blood. Above-expected tissue-blood divergence occurred in all gliomas, most in low-grade ones.

The iRepertoire nested amplicon-rescue multiplex PCR amplified TCR alpha and beta CDR3s from RNA. Input was roughly 85-400 ng of tissue mRNA or PBMC total RNA. Via MiXCR, TCRdb re-called the multiplex PCR reads, giving one row per CDR3 protein. This sample has about 140,000 distinct CDR3 sequences; roughly two fifths occur once, and the top ten carry 15% to 25%. The germline V gene has CDR1 SGDLS and CDR2 YYNGEE. CDR3 length: 16 residues. V was shortened by 4 bases and J by 7 bases, with 18 bases between the two germline ends. Comment on this clonotype: The antigen is unknown.

The rearrangement joins TRBV9 to TRBJ1-6; D perhaps matches TRBD1 (6 bases). The sequence came from a human donor with low-grade glioma or glioblastoma, undergoing nonglioma brain surgery, or in good health (not recorded which). Source material: glioma tissue, nonneoplastic brain tissue, or PBMCs (not recorded which). CDR3 coding DNA: TGTGCCAGCAGCCCGCCCGGGACACGGGGAAATTCACCCCTCCACTTT. Protein product: CASSPPGTRGNSPLHF. The full variable domain, rest sourced from reference TRBV9 and TRBJ1-6, is DSGVTQTPKHLITATGQRVTLRCSPRSGDLSVYWYQQSLDQGLQFLIQYYNGEERAKGNILERFSAQQFPDLHSELNLSSLELGDSALYFCASSPPGTRGNSPLHFGNGTRLTVT.